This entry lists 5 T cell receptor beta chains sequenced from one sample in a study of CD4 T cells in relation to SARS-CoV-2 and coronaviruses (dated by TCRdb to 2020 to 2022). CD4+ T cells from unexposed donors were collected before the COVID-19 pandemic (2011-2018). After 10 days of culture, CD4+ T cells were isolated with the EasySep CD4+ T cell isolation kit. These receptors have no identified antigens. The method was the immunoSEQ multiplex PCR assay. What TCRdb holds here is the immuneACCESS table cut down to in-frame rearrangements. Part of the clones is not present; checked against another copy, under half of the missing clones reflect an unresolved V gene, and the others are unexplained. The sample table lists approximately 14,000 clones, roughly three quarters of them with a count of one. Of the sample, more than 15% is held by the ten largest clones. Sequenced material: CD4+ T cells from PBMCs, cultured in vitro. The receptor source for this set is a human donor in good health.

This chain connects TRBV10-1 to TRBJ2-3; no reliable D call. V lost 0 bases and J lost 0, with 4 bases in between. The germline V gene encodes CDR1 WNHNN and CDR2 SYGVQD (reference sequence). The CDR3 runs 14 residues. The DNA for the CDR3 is TGCGCCAGCAGTGAGTCTAGGAGCACAGATACGCAGTATTTT. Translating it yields CASSESRSTDTQYF.

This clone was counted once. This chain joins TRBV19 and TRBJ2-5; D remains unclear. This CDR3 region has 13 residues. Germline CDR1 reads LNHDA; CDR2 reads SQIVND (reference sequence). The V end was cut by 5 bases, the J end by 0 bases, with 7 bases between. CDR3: CASSPRYQETQYF. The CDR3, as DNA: TGTGCCAGTAGTCCGAGGTACCAAGAGACCCAGTACTTC.

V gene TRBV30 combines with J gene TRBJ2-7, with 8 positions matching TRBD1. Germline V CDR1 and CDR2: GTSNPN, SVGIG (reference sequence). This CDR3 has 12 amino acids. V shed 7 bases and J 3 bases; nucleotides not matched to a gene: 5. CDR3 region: CASQDRGYEQYF. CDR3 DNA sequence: TGTGCCTCACAAGACAGGGGCTACGAGCAGTACTTC.

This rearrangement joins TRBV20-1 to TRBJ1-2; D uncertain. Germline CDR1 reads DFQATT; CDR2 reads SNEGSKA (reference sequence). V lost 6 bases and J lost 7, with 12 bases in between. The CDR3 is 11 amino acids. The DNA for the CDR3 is TGCAGTGCCATGGCGGGGAGTGGCTACACCTTC. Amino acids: CSAMAGSGYTF.

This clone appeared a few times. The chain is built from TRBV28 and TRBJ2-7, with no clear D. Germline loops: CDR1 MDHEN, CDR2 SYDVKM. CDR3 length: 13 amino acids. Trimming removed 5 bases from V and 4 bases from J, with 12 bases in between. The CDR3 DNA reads TGTGCCAGCAGTACCCGACAAGCTTACGAGCAGTACTTC. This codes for CASSTRQAYEQYF.